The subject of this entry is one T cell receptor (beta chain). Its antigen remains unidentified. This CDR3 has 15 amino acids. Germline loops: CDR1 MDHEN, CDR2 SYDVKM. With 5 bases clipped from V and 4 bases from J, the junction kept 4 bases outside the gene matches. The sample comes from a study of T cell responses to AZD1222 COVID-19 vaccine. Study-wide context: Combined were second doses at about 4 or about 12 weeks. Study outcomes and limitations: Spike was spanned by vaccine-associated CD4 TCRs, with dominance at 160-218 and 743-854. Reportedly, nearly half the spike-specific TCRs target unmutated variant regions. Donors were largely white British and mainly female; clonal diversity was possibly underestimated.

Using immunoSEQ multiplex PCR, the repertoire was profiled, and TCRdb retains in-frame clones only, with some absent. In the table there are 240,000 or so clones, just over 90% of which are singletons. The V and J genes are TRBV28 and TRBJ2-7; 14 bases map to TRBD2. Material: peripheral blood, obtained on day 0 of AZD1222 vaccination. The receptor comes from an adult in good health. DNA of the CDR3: TGTGCCAGCAGTGCTGGGACTAGCGGGAGATACGAGCAGTACTTC. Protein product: CASSAGTSGRYEQYF.